The 18 T cell receptor beta chains below all came from one sample that was sequenced in a study of T cells in localized non-small cell lung cancer. Data came from immunoSEQ multiplex PCR; TCRdb stores just in-frame clones and leaves some out. Found here are about 20,000 clones, approximately 91% of them singletons; the top ten hold about 8.4%. The source material was peripheral blood, sampled before any cancer treatment. The source of these receptors is a man aged 40-75 years with stage I lung adenocarcinoma.

The rearrangement links TRBV4-1 to TRBJ2-1, with D uncertain. The V and J ends lost 0 bases and 6 bases respectively, with 12 bases between them. This CDR3 comprises 15 residues. The germline gives CDR1 MGHRA, CDR2 YSYEKL. Here the CDR3 reads CASSQDDRISNEQFF. The CDR3 DNA follows: TGCGCCAGCAGCCAAGACGACCGAATCTCCAATGAGCAGTTCTTC.

In this sample, this clone turned up a few times. This chain links TRBV9 with TRBJ1-1; D is unclear. Germline CDR1 and CDR2: SGDLS and YYNGEE. V shed 3 bases and J shed 8 bases, with 5 bases lying between them. The CDR3 runs to 10 residues. This CDR3 is CASSEGEAFF. Here the CDR3 DNA reads TGTGCCAGCAGCGAGGGAGAAGCTTTCTTT.

The CDR3 DNA reads as TGCGCCAGCAGCCAAGACTTGTTTACTGAAGCTTTCTTT. Protein sequence: CASSQDLFTEAFF. The chain is built from TRBV4-1 and TRBJ1-1, with D uncertain. V was clipped by 0 bases and J by 5 bases, with 7 bases between them. Germline lookup yields CDR1 MGHRA and CDR2 YSYEKL. CDR3 length: 13 amino acids.

The rearrangement links TRBV18 to TRBJ2-7; D might be TRBD2 (6 bases). CDR3 length: 17 amino acids. The germline V gene has CDR1 KGHSH and CDR2 LQKENI. Between the trimmed V and J ends, which lost 1 base and 6 bases, there was a span of 22 bases. This CDR3 is CASSPLVGTGGSREQYF. The DNA of the CDR3 is TGTGCCAGCTCACCACTAGTAGGGACTGGGGGATCCCGCGAGCAGTACTTC.

The chain joins TRBV15 to TRBJ2-3, with 10 bases matching TRBD1. The length of the CDR3 is 16 residues. Germline CDR1 is LNHNV and CDR2 is YYDKDF (reference sequence). The junction had 3 bases not matched to a gene; V was cut back by 0 bases and J by 3 bases. This CDR3 is CATSRDRDRGTDTQYF. The CDR3 DNA follows: TGTGCCACCAGCAGAGATCGGGACAGGGGTACAGATACGCAGTATTTT. The full variable domain, with the rest looked up from reference TRBV15 and TRBJ2-3, is DAMVIQNPRYQVTQFGKPVTLSCSQTLNHNVMYWYQQKSSQAPKLLFHYYDKDFNNEADTPDNFQSRRPNTSFCFLDIRSPGLGDTAMYLCATSRDRDRGTDTQYFGPGTRLTVL.

The rearrangement links TRBV14 to TRBJ2-3; 8 bases are a match to TRBD2. The trim removed 4 bases at V and 5 bases at J, leaving 2 bases unmatched. Germline loops: CDR1 SGHDN, CDR2 FVKESK. CDR3 length: 13 residues. The CDR3 sequence is CASSLLAGDTQYF. In nucleotides, the CDR3 is TGTGCCAGCAGCCTGCTAGCGGGAGATACGCAGTATTTT.

The CDR3 loop reads CASSIRRQGGGGNQPQHF. As DNA, the CDR3 is TGTGCCAGTAGTATCCGGAGACAGGGTGGTGGTGGCAATCAGCCCCAGCATTTT. The genes are TRBV19 and TRBJ1-5; the match to TRBD1 covers 7 bases. From germline, CDR1 is LNHDA and CDR2 SQIVND (reference sequence). The V segment lost 3 bases and the J segment 2 bases; nucleotides outside the gene matches: 13. The CDR3 covers 18 residues.

J is TRBJ1-5 and V is TRBV30; no firm D call. The CDR3 spans 14 residues. Germline V CDR1 and CDR2: GTSNPN, SVGIG (reference sequence). Trimming pared 2 bases from V and 4 bases from J, leaving 12 bases between. CDR3 nucleotides: TGTGCCTGGAGTTCGCCGGGAGTTAATCAGCCCCAGCATTTT. Protein sequence: CAWSSPGVNQPQHF.

This clone came up a few times. The chain combines TRBV5-6 with TRBJ2-3; a possible D gene is TRBD2 (5 bases). Germline lookup yields CDR1 SGHDT and CDR2 YYEEEE. Between the trimmed V and J ends, which lost 1 base and 5 bases, there was a span of 14 bases. This CDR3 contains 15 residues. CDR3 in DNA: TGTGCCAGCAGCTTGAACGGCCCGGGGATAGATACGCAGTATTTT. This translates into CASSLNGPGIDTQYF.

V usage is TRBV6-1 and J usage is TRBJ2-1; D unclear. This CDR3 contains 12 residues. Germline V gene lookup returns CDR1 MNHNS and CDR2 SASEGT. Trimming took off 6 bases at V and 0 bases at J, with 3 bases between the two ends. CDR3 sequence reads: CASRVSYNEQFF. The CDR3 nucleotides read TGTGCCAGCAGAGTCTCCTACAATGAGCAGTTCTTC.

The rearrangement links TRBV19 to TRBJ1-2; 7 bases are a match to TRBD1. With V trimmed by 8 bases and J by 6 bases, 0 bases remained unmatched. The CDR3 extends over 10 amino acids. In germline, CDR1 is LNHDA, CDR2 SQIVND (reference sequence). The CDR3 DNA is TGTGCCAGTCAGGGGGATGGCTACACCTTC. This sequence encodes CASQGDGYTF.

V usage is TRBV30 and J usage is TRBJ2-2, with 7 bases lining up with TRBD2. Per the germline V gene, CDR1 is GTSNPN and CDR2 is SVGIG (reference sequence). This CDR3 has 16 residues. Trimming at V came to 1 base and at J to 5 bases, leaving 10 bases not matched to a gene. The chain's CDR3 is CAWSALGGRRTGELFF. CDR3 coding DNA: TGTGCCTGGAGTGCCTTAGGCGGGAGAAGGACCGGGGAGCTGTTTTTT.

The chain uses TRBV5-1 and TRBJ2-7; D is unclear. Germline-derived CDR1 and CDR2 are SGHRS and YFSETQ. V lost 9 bases, J lost 4 bases, and 8 bases lay in between. The CDR3 covers 10 residues. CDR3 protein: CATPAYEQYF. CDR3 DNA sequence: TGCGCCACCCCGGCTTACGAGCAGTACTTC.

Turning to this clone: The junction shows a germline mismatch at one end, possibly a read error. The rearrangement uses TRBV18 and TRBJ2-3, with D uncertain. This CDR3 is built from 16 residues. Germline lookup yields CDR1 KGHSH and CDR2 LQKENI. The CDR3 coding sequence is TGTACCAGCTCACCAATACTGGCTGGTCACACAGATACGCAGTATTTT. Residues: CTSSPILAGHTDTQYF.

This chain joins TRBV7-6 and TRBJ2-1, with D hard to call. V was cut by 5 bases and J by 7 bases, with 9 bases left in between. CDR3 length equals 12 residues. Germline V gene sequence: CDR1 SGHVS, CDR2 FNYEAQ. CDR3 nucleotides: TGTGCCAGCAGCCAAGTAGGAAATGAGCAGTTCTTC. Amino acids: CASSQVGNEQFF.

The rearrangement links TRBV25-1 to TRBJ2-2; D is perhaps TRBD1 (6 bases). V was trimmed by 2 bases and J by 5 bases, leaving 18 bases between them. CDR1 is MGHDK and CDR2 is SYGVNS in the germline V gene. CDR3 length: 17 residues. The CDR3 here is CASSERVRAGETGELFF. The DNA of the CDR3 is TGTGCCAGCAGTGAAAGGGTTAGGGCAGGGGAGACCGGGGAGCTGTTTTTT.

The chain joins TRBV6-1 to TRBJ2-1; 11 bases agree with TRBD2. CDR3 size: 15 residues. Germline CDR1 is MNHNS and CDR2 is SASEGT. J lost 4 bases, V lost 5 bases, and 4 bases had no gene match. The CDR3, as DNA: TGTGCCAGCAGTATAGCGGGAGGGCCTTACAATGAGCAGTTCTTC. It specifies CASSIAGGPYNEQFF.

V gene TRBV2 combines with J gene TRBJ1-5; possibly TRBD1 for D (5 bases). Between the trimmed V and J ends, which lost 4 bases and 5 bases, there was a span of 6 bases. The CDR3 spans 12 residues. Germline V gene sequence: CDR1 SNHLY, CDR2 FYNNEI. CDR3 in DNA: TGTGCCAGCAGTGGGGGGGATCAGCCCCAGCATTTT. As protein: CASSGGDQPQHF.